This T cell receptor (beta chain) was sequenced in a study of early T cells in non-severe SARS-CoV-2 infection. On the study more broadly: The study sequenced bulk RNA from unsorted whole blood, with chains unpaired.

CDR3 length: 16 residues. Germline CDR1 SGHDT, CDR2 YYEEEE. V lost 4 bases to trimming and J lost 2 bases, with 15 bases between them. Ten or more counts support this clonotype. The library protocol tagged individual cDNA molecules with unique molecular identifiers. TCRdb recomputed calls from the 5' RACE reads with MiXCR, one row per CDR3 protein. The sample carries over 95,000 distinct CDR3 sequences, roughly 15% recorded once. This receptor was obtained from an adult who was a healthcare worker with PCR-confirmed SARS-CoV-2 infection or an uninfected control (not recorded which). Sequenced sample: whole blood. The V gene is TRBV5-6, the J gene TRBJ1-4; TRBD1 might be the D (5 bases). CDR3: CASSVLQGSTNEKLFF. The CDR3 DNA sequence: TGTGCCAGCAGCGTACTCCAGGGTTCGACTAATGAAAAACTGTTTTTT.